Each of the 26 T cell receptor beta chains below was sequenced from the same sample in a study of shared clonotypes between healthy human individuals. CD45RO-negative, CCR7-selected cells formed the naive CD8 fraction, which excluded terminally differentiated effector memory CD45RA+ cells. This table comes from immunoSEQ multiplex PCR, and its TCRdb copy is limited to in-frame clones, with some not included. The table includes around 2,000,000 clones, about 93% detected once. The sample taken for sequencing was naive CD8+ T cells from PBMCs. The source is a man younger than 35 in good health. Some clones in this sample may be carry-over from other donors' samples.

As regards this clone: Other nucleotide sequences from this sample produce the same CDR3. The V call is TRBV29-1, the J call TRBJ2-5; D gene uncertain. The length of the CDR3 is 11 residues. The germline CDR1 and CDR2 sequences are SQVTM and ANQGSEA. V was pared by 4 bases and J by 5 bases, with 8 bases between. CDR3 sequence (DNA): TGCAGCGTTGGCCCGCGGGAGACCCAGTACTTC. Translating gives CSVGPRETQYF.

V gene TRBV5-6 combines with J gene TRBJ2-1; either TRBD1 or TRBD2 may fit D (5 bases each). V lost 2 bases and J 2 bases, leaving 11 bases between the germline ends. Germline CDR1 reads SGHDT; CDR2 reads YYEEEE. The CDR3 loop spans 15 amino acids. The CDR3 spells CASSFEVGPYNEQFF. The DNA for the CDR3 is TGTGCCAGCAGCTTTGAGGTGGGACCCTACAATGAGCAGTTCTTC.

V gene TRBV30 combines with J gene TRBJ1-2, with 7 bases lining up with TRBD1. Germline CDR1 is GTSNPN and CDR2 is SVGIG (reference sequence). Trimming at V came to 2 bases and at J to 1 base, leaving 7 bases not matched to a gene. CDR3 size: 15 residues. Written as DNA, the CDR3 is TGTGCCTGGAGTCCAGACAGGGCCGATAACTATGGCTACACCTTC. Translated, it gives CAWSPDRADNYGYTF.

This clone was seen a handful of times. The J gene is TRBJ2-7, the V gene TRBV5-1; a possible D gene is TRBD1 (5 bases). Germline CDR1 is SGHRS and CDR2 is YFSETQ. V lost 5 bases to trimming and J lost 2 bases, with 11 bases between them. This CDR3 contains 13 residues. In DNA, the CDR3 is TGCGCCAGCAGGTTTCCAGGGACCTACGAGCAGTACTTC. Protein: CASRFPGTYEQYF.

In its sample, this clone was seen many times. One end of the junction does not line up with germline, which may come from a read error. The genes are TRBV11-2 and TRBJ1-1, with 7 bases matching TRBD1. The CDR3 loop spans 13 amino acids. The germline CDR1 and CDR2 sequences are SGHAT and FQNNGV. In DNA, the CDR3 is TGTGCCAGCACCTTACTCGGGACAGCCTTGTTCTTCTTT. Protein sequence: CASTLLGTALFFF. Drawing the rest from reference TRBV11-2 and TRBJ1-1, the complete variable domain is EAGVAQSPRYKIIEKRQSVAFWCNPISGHATLYWYQQILGQGPKLLIQFQNNGVVDDSQLPKDRFSAERLKGVDSTLKIQPAKLEDSAVYLCASTLLGTALFFFGQGTRLTVV.

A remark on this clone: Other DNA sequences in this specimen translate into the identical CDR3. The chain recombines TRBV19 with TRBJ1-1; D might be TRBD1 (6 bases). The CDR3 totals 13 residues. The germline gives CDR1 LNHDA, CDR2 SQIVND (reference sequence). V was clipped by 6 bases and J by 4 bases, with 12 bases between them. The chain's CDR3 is CASSRRGGTEAFF. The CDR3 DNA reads TGTGCCAGTAGCCGCAGGGGTGGCACTGAAGCTTTCTTT.

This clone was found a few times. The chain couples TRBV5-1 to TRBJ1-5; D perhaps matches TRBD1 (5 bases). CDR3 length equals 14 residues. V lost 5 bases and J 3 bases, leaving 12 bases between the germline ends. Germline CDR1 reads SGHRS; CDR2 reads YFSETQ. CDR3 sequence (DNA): TGCGCCAGCAGAAGGGACGGAAACAATCAGCCCCAGCATTTT. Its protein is CASRRDGNNQPQHF.

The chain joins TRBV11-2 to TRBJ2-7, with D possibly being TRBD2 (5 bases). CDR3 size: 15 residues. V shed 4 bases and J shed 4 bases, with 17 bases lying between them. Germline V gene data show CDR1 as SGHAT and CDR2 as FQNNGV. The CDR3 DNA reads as TGTGCCAGCAGCTCCTCCGGGATGCAAGGTTACGAGCAGTACTTC. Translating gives CASSSSGMQGYEQYF. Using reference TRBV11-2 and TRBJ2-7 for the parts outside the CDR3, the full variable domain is EAGVAQSPRYKIIEKRQSVAFWCNPISGHATLYWYQQILGQGPKLLIQFQNNGVVDDSQLPKDRFSAERLKGVDSTLKIQPAKLEDSAVYLCASSSSGMQGYEQYFGPGTRLTVT.

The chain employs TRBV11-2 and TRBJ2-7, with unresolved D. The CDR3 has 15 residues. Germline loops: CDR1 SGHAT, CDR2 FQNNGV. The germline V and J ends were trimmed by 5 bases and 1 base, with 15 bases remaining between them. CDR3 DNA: TGTGCCAGCAGCCCTACCGACCAAATGTCCTACGAGCAGTACTTC. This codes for CASSPTDQMSYEQYF.

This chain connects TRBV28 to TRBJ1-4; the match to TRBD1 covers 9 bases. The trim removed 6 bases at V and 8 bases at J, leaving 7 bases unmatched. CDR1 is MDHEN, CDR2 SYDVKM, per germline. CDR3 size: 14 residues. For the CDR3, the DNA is TGTGCCAGCAGCTCGGACAGGGGATCAGAAAAACTGTTTTTT. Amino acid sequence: CASSSDRGSEKLFF.

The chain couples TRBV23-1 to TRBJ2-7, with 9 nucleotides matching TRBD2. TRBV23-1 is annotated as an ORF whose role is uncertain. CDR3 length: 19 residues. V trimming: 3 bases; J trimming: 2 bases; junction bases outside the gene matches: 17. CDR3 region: CASSHRGPGTSRVAYEQYF. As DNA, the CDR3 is TGCGCCAGCAGTCACCGGGGCCCCGGGACTAGCAGGGTGGCCTACGAGCAGTACTTC.

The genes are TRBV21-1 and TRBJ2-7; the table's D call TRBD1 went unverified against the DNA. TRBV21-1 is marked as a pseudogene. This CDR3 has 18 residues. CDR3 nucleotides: TGTGCCAGCAGCAACCCTTCTACCGGACAGATGAGCTCCTACGAGCAGTACTTC. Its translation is CASSNPSTGQMSSYEQYF.

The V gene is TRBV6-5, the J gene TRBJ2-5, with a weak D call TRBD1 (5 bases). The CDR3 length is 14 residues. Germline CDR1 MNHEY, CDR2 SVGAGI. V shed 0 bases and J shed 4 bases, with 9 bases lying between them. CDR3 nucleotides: TGTGCCAGCAGTTACTCGCAAGGGGTAGAGACCCAGTACTTC. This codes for CASSYSQGVETQYF.

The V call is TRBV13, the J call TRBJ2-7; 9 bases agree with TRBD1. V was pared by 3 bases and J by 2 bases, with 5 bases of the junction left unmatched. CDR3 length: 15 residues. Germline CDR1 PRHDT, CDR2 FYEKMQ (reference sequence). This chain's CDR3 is CASSFYRGRTYEQYF. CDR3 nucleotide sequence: TGTGCCAGCAGCTTTTACAGGGGGCGGACCTACGAGCAGTACTTC. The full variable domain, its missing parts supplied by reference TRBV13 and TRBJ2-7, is AAGVIQSPRHLIKEKRETATLKCYPIPRHDTVYWYQQGPGQDPQFLISFYEKMQSDKGSIPDRFSAQQFSDYHSELNMSSLELGDSALYFCASSFYRGRTYEQYFGPGTRLTVT.

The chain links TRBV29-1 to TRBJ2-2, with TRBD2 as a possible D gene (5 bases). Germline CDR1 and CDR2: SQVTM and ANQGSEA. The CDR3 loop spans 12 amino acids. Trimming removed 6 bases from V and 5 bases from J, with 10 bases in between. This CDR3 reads CSVKGATGELFF. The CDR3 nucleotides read TGCAGCGTCAAGGGAGCGACCGGGGAGCTGTTTTTT.

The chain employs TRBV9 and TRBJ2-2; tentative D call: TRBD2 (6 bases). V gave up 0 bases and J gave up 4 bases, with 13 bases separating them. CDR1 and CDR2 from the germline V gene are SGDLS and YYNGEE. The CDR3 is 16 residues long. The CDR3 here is CASSVVDRRGTGELFF. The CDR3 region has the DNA TGTGCCAGCAGCGTAGTAGACCGGAGGGGCACCGGGGAGCTGTTTTTT. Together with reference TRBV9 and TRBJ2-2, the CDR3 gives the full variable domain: DSGVTQTPKHLITATGQRVTLRCSPRSGDLSVYWYQQSLDQGLQFLIQYYNGEERAKGNILERFSAQQFPDLHSELNLSSLELGDSALYFCASSVVDRRGTGELFFGEGSRLTVL.

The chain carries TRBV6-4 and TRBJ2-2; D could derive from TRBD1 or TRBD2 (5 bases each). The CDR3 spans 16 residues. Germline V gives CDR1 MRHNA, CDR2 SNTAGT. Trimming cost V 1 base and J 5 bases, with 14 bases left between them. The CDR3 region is CASSDWWDEKTGELFF. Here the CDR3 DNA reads TGTGCCAGCAGTGACTGGTGGGACGAGAAAACCGGGGAGCTGTTTTTT.

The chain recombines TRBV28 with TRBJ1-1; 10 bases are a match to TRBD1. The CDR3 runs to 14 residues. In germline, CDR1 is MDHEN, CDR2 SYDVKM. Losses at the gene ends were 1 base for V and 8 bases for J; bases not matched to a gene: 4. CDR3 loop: CASSLSGTGVEAFF. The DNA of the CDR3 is TGTGCCAGCAGTTTATCCGGGACAGGGGTGGAAGCTTTCTTT. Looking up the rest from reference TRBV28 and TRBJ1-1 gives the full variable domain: DVKVTQSSRYLVKRTGEKVFLECVQDMDHENMFWYRQDPGLGLRLIYFSYDVKMKEKGDIPEGYSVSREKKERFSLILESASTNQTSMYLCASSLSGTGVEAFFGQGTRLTVV.

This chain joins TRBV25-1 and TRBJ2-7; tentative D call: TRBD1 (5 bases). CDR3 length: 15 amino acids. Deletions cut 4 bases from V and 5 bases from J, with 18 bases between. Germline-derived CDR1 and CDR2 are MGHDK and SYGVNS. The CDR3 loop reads CASSVGARFLDEQYF. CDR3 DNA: TGTGCCAGCAGTGTAGGGGCCAGGTTCCTCGACGAGCAGTACTTC.

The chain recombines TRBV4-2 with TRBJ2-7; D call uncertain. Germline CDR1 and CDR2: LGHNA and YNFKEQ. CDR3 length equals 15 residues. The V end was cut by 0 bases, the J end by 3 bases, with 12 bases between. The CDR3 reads CASSQERAGYYEQYF. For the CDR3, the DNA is TGTGCCAGCAGCCAAGAACGGGCTGGGTACTACGAGCAGTACTTC.

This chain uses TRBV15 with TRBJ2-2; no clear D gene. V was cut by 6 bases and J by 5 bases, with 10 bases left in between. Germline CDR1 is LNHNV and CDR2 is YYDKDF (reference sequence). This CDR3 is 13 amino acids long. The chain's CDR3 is CATSGAQTGELFF. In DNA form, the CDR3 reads TGTGCCACCAGTGGTGCGCAAACCGGGGAGCTGTTTTTT. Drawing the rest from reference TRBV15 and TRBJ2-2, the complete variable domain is DAMVIQNPRYQVTQFGKPVTLSCSQTLNHNVMYWYQQKSSQAPKLLFHYYDKDFNNEADTPDNFQSRRPNTSFCFLDIRSPGLGDTAMYLCATSGAQTGELFFGEGSRLTVL.

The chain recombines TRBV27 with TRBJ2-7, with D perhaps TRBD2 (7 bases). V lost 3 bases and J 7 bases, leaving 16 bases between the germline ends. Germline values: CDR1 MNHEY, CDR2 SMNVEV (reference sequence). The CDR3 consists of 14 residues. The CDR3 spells CASSFSTGGPEQYF. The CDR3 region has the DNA TGTGCCAGCAGTTTTTCCACCGGGGGGCCAGAGCAGTACTTC.

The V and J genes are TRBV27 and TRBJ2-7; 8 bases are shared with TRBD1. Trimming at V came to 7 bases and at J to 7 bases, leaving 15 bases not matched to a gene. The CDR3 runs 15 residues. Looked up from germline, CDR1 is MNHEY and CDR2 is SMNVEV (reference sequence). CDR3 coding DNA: TGTGCCAGCACCACGACTGGGACAGGCGCGTTGGAGCAGTACTTC. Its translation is CASTTTGTGALEQYF.

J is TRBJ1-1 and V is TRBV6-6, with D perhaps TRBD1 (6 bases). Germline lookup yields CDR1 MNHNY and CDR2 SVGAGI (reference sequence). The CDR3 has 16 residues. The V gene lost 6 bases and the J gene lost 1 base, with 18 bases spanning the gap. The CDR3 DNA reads TGTGCCAGCAGCCGGGACACCAGATCTGGGAACACTGAAGCTTTCTTT. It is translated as CASSRDTRSGNTEAFF.

The CDR3 protein is CASSQEQLRVMNTEAFF. CDR3 in DNA: TGCGCCAGCAGCCAAGAGCAGCTCAGGGTTATGAACACTGAAGCTTTCTTT. The chain joins TRBV4-1 to TRBJ1-1; perhaps TRBD1 as D (5 bases). Germline values: CDR1 MGHRA, CDR2 YSYEKL. The ends were cut back, 0 bases at V and 0 bases at J, with 14 bases in the middle. The CDR3 has 17 amino acids.

CDR3 bases: TGTGCCAGCAGCGGGCGGGACAGGGGCTACGAGCAGTACTTC. It encodes CASSGRDRGYEQYF. The chain couples TRBV7-8 to TRBJ2-7, with TRBD1 matching 10 bases. Trimming cost V 5 bases and J 3 bases; bases outside gene matches: 4. Germline V gene lookup returns CDR1 SGHVS and CDR2 FQNEAQ. The CDR3 consists of 14 residues.